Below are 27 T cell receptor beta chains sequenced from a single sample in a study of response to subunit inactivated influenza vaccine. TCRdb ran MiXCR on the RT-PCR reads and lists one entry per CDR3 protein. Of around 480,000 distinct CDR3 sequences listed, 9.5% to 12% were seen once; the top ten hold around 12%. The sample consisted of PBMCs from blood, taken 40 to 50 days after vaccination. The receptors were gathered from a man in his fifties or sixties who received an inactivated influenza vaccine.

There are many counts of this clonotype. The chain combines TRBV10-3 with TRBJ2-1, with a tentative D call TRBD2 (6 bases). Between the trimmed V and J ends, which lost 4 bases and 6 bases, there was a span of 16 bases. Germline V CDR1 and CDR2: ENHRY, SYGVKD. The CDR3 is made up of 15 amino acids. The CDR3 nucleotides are TGTGCCATCAGTGTCGGTCGGGAAGCGGGCAATGAGCAGTTCTTC. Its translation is CAISVGREAGNEQFF.

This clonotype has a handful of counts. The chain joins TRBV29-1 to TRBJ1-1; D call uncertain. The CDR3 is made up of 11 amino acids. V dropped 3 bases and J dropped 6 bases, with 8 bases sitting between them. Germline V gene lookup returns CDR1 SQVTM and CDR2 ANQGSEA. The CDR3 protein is CSVEVGAEAFF. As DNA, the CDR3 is TGCAGCGTTGAGGTAGGCGCTGAAGCTTTCTTT.

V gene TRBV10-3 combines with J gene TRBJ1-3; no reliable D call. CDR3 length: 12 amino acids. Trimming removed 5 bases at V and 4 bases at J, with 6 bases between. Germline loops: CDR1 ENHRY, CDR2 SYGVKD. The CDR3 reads CAISTGGNTIYF. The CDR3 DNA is TGTGCCATCAGTACCGGGGGAAACACCATATATTTT.

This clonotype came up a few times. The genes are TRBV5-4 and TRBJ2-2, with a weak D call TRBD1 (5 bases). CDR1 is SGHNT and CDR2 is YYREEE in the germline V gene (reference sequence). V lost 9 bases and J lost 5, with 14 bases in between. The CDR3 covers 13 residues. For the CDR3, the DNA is TGTGCCAAGGGGTTATATGGAACCGGGGAGCTGTTTTTT. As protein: CAKGLYGTGELFF.

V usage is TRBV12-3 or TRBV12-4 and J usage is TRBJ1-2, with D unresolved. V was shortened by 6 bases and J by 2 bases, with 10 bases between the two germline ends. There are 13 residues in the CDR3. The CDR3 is CASRYSLNYGYTF. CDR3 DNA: TGTGCCAGCAGATACAGCCTAAACTATGGCTACACCTTC.

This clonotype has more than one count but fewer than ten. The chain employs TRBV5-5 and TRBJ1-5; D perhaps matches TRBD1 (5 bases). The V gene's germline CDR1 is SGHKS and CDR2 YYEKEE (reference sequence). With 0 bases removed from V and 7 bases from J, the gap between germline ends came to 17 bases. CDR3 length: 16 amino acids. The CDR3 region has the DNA TGTGCCAGCAGCTTGGGATGGGACCCAGGGCTCCAGCCCCAGCATTTT. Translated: CASSLGWDPGLQPQHF.

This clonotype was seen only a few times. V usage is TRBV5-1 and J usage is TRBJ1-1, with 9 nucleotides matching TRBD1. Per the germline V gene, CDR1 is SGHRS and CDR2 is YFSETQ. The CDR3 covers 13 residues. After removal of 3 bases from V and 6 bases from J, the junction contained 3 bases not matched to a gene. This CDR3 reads CASSYRDRAEAFF. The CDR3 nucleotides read TGCGCCAGCAGCTACCGGGACAGGGCTGAAGCTTTCTTT. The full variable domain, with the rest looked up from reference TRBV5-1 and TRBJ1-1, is KAGVTQTPRYLIKTRGQQVTLSCSPISGHRSVSWYQQTPGQGLQFLFEYFSETQRNKGNFPGRFSGRQFSNSRSEMNVSTLELGDSALYLCASSYRDRAEAFFGQGTRLTVV.

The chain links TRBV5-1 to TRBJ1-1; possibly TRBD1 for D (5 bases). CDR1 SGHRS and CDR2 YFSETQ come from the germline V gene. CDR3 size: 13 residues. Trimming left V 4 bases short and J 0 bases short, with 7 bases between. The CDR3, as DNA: TGCGCCAGCAGCGACAGCCTGAACACTGAAGCTTTCTTT. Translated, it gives CASSDSLNTEAFF.

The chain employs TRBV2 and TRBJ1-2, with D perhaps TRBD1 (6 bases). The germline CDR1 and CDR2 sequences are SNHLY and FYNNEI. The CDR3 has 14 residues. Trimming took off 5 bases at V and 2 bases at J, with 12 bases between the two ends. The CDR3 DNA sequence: TGTGCCAGCAGTAGGACAGTATCGAACTATGGCTACACCTTC. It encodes CASSRTVSNYGYTF.

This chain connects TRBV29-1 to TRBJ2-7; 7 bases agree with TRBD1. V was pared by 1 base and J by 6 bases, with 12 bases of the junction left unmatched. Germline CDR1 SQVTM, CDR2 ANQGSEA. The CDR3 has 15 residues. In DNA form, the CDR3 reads TGCAGCGTTGAAGCTATAACTACAGGGGTCGGCGAGCAGTACTTC. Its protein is CSVEAITTGVGEQYF.

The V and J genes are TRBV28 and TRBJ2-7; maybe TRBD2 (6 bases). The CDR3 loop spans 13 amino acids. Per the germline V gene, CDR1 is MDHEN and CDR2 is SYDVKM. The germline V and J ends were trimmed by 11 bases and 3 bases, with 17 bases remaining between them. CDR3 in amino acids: CAARGGEVYEQYF. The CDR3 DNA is TGTGCCGCGAGGGGTGGGGAGGTCTACGAGCAGTACTTC.

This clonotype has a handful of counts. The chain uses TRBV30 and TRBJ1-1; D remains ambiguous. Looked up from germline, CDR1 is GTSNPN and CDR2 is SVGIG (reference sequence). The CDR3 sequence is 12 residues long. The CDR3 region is CVARRVNTEAFF. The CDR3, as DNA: TGTGTCGCGCGAAGGGTAAACACTGAAGCTTTCTTT.

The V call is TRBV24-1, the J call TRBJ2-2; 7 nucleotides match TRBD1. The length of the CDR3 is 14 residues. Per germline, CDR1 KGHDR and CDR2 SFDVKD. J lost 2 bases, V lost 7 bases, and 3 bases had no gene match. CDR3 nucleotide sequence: TGTGCCACCAGAGGACAGGCCAACACCGGGGAGCTGTTTTTT. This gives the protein CATRGQANTGELFF.

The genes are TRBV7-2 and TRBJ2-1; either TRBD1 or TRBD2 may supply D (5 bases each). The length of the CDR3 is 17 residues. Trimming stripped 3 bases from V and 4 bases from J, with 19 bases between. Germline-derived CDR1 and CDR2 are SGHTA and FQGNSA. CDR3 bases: TGTGCCAGCAGCTTTTCCATGACAACTGGGGGTTACAATGAGCAGTTCTTC. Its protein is CASSFSMTTGGYNEQFF.

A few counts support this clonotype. CDR3 amino acids: CASSLGSRGRNTIYF. DNA for the CDR3: TGTGCCAGCAGCTTAGGATCTAGGGGTAGAAACACCATATATTTT. The genes are TRBV7-8 and TRBJ1-3; tentatively, D is TRBD1 (5 bases). The length of the CDR3 is 15 residues. Germline-derived CDR1 and CDR2 are SGHVS and FQNEAQ. The V gene lost 1 base and the J gene lost 5 bases, with 12 bases spanning the gap.

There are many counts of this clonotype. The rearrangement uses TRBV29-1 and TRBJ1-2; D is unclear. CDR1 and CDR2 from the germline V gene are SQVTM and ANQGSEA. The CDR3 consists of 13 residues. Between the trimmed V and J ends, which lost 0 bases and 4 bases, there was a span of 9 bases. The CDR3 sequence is CSVEDQKTYGYTF. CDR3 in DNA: TGCAGCGTTGAAGACCAAAAAACCTATGGCTACACCTTC.

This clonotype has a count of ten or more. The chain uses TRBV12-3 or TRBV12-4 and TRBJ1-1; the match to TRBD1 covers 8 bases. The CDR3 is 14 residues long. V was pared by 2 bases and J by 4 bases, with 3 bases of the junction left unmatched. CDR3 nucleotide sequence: TGTGCCAGCAGTTTATCAGGGGGCCTCACTGAAGCTTTCTTT. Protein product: CASSLSGGLTEAFF.

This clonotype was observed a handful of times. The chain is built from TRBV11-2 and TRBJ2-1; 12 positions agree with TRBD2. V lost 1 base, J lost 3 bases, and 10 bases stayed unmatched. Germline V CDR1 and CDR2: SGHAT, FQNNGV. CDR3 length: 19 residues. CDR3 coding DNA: TGTGCCAGCAGCTTAGTTGGTAAGACTAGCGGGGGCAACTACAATGAGCAGTTCTTC. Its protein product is CASSLVGKTSGGNYNEQFF.

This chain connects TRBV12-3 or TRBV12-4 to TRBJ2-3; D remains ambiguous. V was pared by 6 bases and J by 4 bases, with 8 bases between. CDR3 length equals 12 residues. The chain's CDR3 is CASSQTPDTQYF. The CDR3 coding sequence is TGTGCCAGCAGCCAAACGCCAGATACGCAGTATTTT.

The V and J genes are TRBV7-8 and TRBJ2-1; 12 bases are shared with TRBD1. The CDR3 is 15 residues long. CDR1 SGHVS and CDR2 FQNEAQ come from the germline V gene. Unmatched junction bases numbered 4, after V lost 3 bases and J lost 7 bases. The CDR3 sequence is CASSLGQGALNEQFF. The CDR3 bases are TGTGCCAGCAGCTTGGGACAGGGGGCTTTGAATGAGCAGTTCTTC.

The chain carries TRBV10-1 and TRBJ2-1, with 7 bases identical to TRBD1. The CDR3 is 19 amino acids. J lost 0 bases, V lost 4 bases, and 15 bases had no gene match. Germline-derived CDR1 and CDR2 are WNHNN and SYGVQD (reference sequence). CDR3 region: CASSVRTGVAKGSYNEQFF. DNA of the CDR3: TGCGCCAGCAGTGTAAGAACAGGGGTGGCCAAAGGCTCCTACAATGAGCAGTTCTTC.

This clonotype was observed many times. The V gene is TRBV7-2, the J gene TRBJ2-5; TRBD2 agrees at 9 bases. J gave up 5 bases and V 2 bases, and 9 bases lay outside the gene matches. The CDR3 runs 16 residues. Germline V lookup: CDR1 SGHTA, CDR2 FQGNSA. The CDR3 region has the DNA TGTGCCAGCAGCTTAATGGCAGCGGGGGGAATTGAGACCCAGTACTTC. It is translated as CASSLMAAGGIETQYF.

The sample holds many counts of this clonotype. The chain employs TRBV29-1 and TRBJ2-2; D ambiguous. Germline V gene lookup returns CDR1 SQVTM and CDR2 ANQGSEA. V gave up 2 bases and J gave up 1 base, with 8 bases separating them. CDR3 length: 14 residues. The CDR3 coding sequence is TGCAGCGTTGAAAAACAGATGAACACCGGGGAGCTGTTTTTT. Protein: CSVEKQMNTGELFF.

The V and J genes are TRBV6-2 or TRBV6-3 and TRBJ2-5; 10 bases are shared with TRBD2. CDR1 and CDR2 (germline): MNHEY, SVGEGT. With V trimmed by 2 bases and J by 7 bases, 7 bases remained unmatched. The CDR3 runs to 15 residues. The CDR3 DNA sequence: TGTGCCAGCAGTTACCCCAGCGGGGGGGCGTGGACCCAGTACTTC. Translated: CASSYPSGGAWTQYF.

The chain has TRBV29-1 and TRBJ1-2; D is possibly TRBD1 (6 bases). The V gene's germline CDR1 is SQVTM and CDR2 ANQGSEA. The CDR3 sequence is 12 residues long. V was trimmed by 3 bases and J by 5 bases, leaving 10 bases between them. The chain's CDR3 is CSVENQGYGYTF. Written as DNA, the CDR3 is TGCAGCGTTGAGAATCAGGGGTATGGCTACACCTTC.

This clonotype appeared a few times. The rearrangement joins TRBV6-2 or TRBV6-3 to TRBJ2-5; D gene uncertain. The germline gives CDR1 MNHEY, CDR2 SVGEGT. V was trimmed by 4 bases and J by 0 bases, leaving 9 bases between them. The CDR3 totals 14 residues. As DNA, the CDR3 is TGTGCCAGCAGTTCCTACCATTACCAAGAGACCCAGTACTTC. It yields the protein CASSSYHYQETQYF.

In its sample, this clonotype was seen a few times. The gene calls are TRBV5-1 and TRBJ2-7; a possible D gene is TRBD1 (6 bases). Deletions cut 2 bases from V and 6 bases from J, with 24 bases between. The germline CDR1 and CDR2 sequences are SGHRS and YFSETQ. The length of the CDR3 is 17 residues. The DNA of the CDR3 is TGCGCCAGCAGCTTCGGGGACACAGTCGGGGAACGGGGCGAGCAGTACTTC. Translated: CASSFGDTVGERGEQYF.